The rows below give T cell receptor beta chains drawn from one sample of a study of T cell changes during pregnancy in multiple sclerosis. Using immunoSEQ multiplex PCR, the repertoire was profiled, and TCRdb retains in-frame clones only, with some absent. This sample has over 30,000 clones, with approximately 94% found just once. The sample was CD4+ T cells from peripheral blood mononuclear cells, taken after pregnancy. The source of these receptors is a female donor with multiple sclerosis, enrolled in a pregnancy study. Both conserved end residues are part of each CDR3. The D gene is left open where the match is weak. Clone size, where shown, is once, few, many, or a class for clones that have expanded.

V	length	size	D	J	CDR3	DNA
TRBV18	14	-	TRBD1	TRBJ1-4	CASRTGTDNEKLFF	TGTGCCAGCCGGACCGGGACAGATAATGAAAAACTGTTTTTT
TRBV19	15	-	-	TRBJ2-1	CASSIGVRTYNEQFF	TGTGCCAGTAGTATAGGCGTGAGAACCTACAATGAGCAGTTCTTC
TRBV6-6	15	-	-	TRBJ2-7	CASSPRGSSTYEQYF	TGTGCCAGCAGCCCCAGGGGCTCGTCAACCTACGAGCAGTACTTC
TRBV12-5	20	-	-	TRBJ1-5	CASGLVPGTAISYSNQPQHF	TGTGCTAGTGGTTTGGTACCGGGAACCGCGATTTCATATAGCAATCAGCCCCAGCATTTT
TRBV4-1	17	-	-	TRBJ2-4	CASSQPTSGQSKNIQYF	TGCGCCAGCAGCCAACCAACCTCCGGACAGTCCAAAAACATTCAGTACTTC
TRBV2	14	-	-	TRBJ2-5	CASSQEVHQETQYF	TGTGCCAGCAGTCAGGAGGTCCACCAAGAGACCCAGTACTTC
TRBV18	17	-	-	TRBJ1-3	CASSPGIAKSSGNTIYF	TGTGCCAGCTCACCAGGCATAGCCAAATCCTCTGGAAACACCATATATTTT
TRBV7-3	13	-	-	TRBJ2-1	CASSTTGEGEQFF	TGTGCCAGCAGCACGACAGGGGAGGGTGAGCAGTTCTTC
TRBV6-5	13	-	-	TRBJ1-6	CASSLGDNSPLHF	TGTGCCAGCAGTTTAGGGGATAATTCACCCCTCCACTTT
TRBV18	15	-	-	TRBJ1-2	CASSPLGGQSYGYTF	TGTGCCAGCTCACCACTGGGTGGACAGAGTTATGGCTACACCTTC
TRBV9	14	-	TRBD1	TRBJ1-1	CASSVAAGGTEAFF	TGTGCCAGCAGCGTAGCGGCAGGGGGCACTGAAGCTTTCTTT
TRBV7-3	15	-	-	TRBJ2-3	CASSTWGGGTDTQYF	TGTGCCAGCAGCACCTGGGGGGGCGGCACAGATACGCAGTATTTT
TRBV4-1	14	-	-	TRBJ1-2	CASSQVGGFYGYTF	TGCGCCAGCAGCCAAGTCGGGGGGTTCTATGGCTACACCTTC
TRBV4-1	15	once	-	TRBJ2-5	CASSQEVLARGTQYF	TGCGCCAGCAGCCAAGAGGTATTAGCACGTGGGACCCAGTACTTC
TRBV4-2	16	-	-	TRBJ1-2	CASSQEVNRVDYGYTF	TGTGCCAGCAGCCAAGAGGTCAACAGGGTCGACTATGGCTACACCTTC
TRBV19	15	-	-	TRBJ2-3	CASSINGQDTDTQYF	TGTGCCAGTAGTATTAATGGTCAGGACACAGATACGCAGTATTTT
TRBV9	16	-	-	TRBJ1-1	CASSVAGGGVDTEAFF	TGTGCCAGCAGCGTAGCTGGGGGGGGCGTGGATACTGAAGCTTTCTTT
TRBV27	13	medium-sized	TRBD1	TRBJ1-2	CASSPNRGGGYTF	TGTGCCAGCAGTCCCAACAGGGGCGGTGGCTACACCTTC
TRBV10-3	17	-	TRBD1	TRBJ1-2	CAISETRPGTGGNGYTF	TGTGCCATCAGTGAGACGCGACCCGGGACAGGGGGTAATGGCTACACCTTC
TRBV19	13	-	TRBD1	TRBJ1-6	CASQDRINSPLHF	TGTGCCAGCCAGGACAGGATTAATTCACCCCTCCACTTT
TRBV4-2	16	-	-	TRBJ1-2	CASSQDLPPSYYGYTF	TGTGCCAGCAGCCAAGATTTGCCCCCTAGCTACTATGGCTACACCTTC
TRBV5-1	13	-	-	TRBJ1-2	CASSFGSGGGYTF	TGCGCCAGCAGCTTCGGTTCCGGGGGTGGCTACACCTTC
TRBV30	16	-	TRBD1	TRBJ2-6	CAWSIGGGSGANVLTF	TGTGCCTGGAGTATAGGGGGCGGTTCTGGGGCCAACGTCCTGACTTTC
TRBV9	17	-	-	TRBJ2-5	CASSVDSQGAGQETQYF	TGTGCCAGCAGCGTAGATTCACAGGGAGCTGGGCAAGAGACCCAGTACTTC
TRBV15	15	-	TRBD1	TRBJ2-7	CATSNPGQGTYEQYF	TGTGCCACCAGCAATCCGGGACAGGGGACCTACGAGCAGTACTTC
TRBV18	14	-	-	TRBJ1-2	CASSPSPGERGYTF	TGTGCCAGCTCACCGTCCCCGGGGGAGAGGGGCTACACCTTC
TRBV9	17	-	TRBD1	TRBJ1-1	CASSVGTGGKLNTEAFF	TGTGCCAGCAGCGTAGGGACAGGGGGAAAATTGAACACTGAAGCTTTCTTT
TRBV5-1	14	-	TRBD2	TRBJ2-5	CASSGGGARETQYF	TGCGCCAGCAGCGGCGGGGGGGCCCGGGAGACCCAGTACTTC
TRBV4-1	15	-	-	TRBJ2-7	CASSQEFVVTNEQYF	TGCGCCAGCAGCCAAGAGTTCGTGGTTACTAACGAGCAGTACTTC
TRBV4-2	13	-	TRBD1	TRBJ1-2	CASSRTGEDGYTF	TGTGCCAGCAGTCGGACAGGGGAGGATGGCTACACCTTC
TRBV5-1	16	-	TRBD1	TRBJ1-1	CASSKGGTGRDTEAFF	TGCGCCAGCTCAAAGGGCGGGACAGGGAGGGACACTGAAGCTTTCTTT
TRBV7-3	13	-	-	TRBJ2-2	CASSLLAPGELFF	TGTGCCAGCAGCTTACTAGCACCCGGGGAGCTGTTTTTT
TRBV9	16	-	TRBD2	TRBJ2-7	CASSVEGLAGGYEQYF	TGTGCCAGCAGCGTTGAGGGACTAGCGGGGGGCTACGAGCAGTACTTC
TRBV4-1	15	-	-	TRBJ1-4	CASSPADRINEKLFF	TGCGCCAGCAGCCCAGCGGACAGAATTAATGAAAAACTGTTTTTT
TRBV5-5	13	-	TRBD1	TRBJ1-2	CASSSRDREGYTF	TGTGCCAGCAGCAGCCGGGACAGGGAAGGCTACACCTTC
TRBV5-4	16	-	TRBD2	TRBJ2-1	CASSLEIQRGYNEQFF	TGTGCCAGCAGCTTGGAGATTCAGCGGGGGTACAATGAGCAGTTCTTC
TRBV2	10	-	-	TRBJ2-3	CAIQTDTQYF	TGTGCAATTCAGACAGATACGCAGTATTTT
TRBV9	16	few	TRBD1	TRBJ2-6	CASSQTTGSGANVLTF	TGTGCCAGCAGCCAGACGACAGGGTCCGGGGCCAACGTCCTGACTTTC
TRBV11-2	14	-	-	TRBJ2-5	CASSPGLSKETQYF	TGTGCCAGCAGCCCTGGACTATCCAAAGAGACCCAGTACTTC
TRBV5-1	16	-	TRBD2	TRBJ2-2	CASSLGAGVNTGELFF	TGCGCCAGCAGCTTGGGTGCGGGGGTTAACACCGGGGAGCTGTTTTTT
TRBV14	14	-	-	TRBJ1-2	CASSQVTGVYGYTF	TGTGCCAGCAGCCAAGTCACAGGCGTCTATGGCTACACCTTC
TRBV7-2	18	-	TRBD2	TRBJ2-5	CASSLVGSGGPNQETQYF	TGTGCCAGCAGCTTAGTGGGTAGCGGGGGACCAAACCAAGAGACCCAGTACTTC
TRBV2	15	-	-	TRBJ2-2	CASSEQSISTGELFF	TGTGCCAGCAGTGAACAAAGTATTAGCACCGGGGAGCTGTTTTTT